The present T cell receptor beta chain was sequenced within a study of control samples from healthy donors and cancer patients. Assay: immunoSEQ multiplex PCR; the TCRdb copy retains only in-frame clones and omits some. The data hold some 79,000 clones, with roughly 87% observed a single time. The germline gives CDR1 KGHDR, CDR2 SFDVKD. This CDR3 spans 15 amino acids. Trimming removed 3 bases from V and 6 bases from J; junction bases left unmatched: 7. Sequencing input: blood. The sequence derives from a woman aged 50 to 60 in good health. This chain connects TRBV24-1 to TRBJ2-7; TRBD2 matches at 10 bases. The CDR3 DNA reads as TGTGCCACCAGTGATGCCAGGGGACTAGCGAGCGAGCAGTACTTC. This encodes CATSDARGLASEQYF.